The 28 T cell receptor beta chains below were found in one sample sequenced in a study of blood T cells in healthy people across ages. Through a sample-barcoded 5' primer and a J-beta primer mix, a second PCR was run for roughly 7 to 11 cycles. MiXCR, applied by TCRdb to the 5' RACE reads, yields one record per CDR3 protein. The sample shows some 1.7 million distinct CDR3 sequences, 28% of them seen only once. Sequenced: blood. Every receptor here comes from a young woman in good health.

As to this clonotype: A much larger clone sits a single nucleotide away, making a read error possible. The chain employs TRBV12-3 or TRBV12-4 and TRBJ2-7; no clear D gene. The CDR3 runs to 12 residues. V gave up 5 bases and J gave up 7 bases, with 12 bases separating them. The CDR3 region is CASSADANEQYF. The CDR3 region has the DNA TGTGCCAGCAGTGCGGACGCCAATGAGCAGTACTTC.

CDR3 bases: TGCAGTGCCGGCGGGGGACAGGGTCCCTACGAGCAGTACTTC. It yields the protein CSAGGGQGPYEQYF. The chain carries TRBV20-1 and TRBJ2-7; TRBD1 matches 9 bases. J lost 2 bases, V lost 6 bases, and 8 bases had no gene match. The germline gives CDR1 DFQATT, CDR2 SNEGSKA (reference sequence). This CDR3 region has 14 residues.

This chain joins TRBV19 and TRBJ2-7, with TRBD1 matching 11 bases. Unmatched junction bases numbered 3, after V lost 8 bases and J lost 3 bases. Germline values: CDR1 LNHDA, CDR2 SQIVND (reference sequence). The CDR3 runs 13 residues. Written as DNA, the CDR3 is TGTGCCAGTGGACAGGGGGCGGTCTACGAGCAGTACTTC. Translated, it gives CASGQGAVYEQYF.

This clonotype has just a few counts. The J gene is TRBJ2-5, the V gene TRBV6-5; 12 bases align to TRBD2. The CDR3 sequence is 16 residues long. The ends lost 3 bases at V and 5 bases at J; junction bases unmatched: 7. CDR1 and CDR2 (germline): MNHEY, SVGAGI. CDR3 DNA sequence: TGTGCCAGCAGTTATTCTAGCGGGGGGGCCGGGGAGACCCAGTACTTC. It yields the protein CASSYSSGGAGETQYF.

This clonotype was found once. This rearrangement joins TRBV12-3 or TRBV12-4 to TRBJ2-1; D remains ambiguous. The end of the DNA is better explained by TRBJ2-7, so the J call may be wrong. This CDR3 spans 12 amino acids. The CDR3 loop is CASRVNANEQYF. In nucleotides, the CDR3 is TGTGCCAGCAGAGTGAATGCAAATGAGCAGTACTTC.

The table lists this clonotype with many counts. The chain carries TRBV6-5 and TRBJ2-5, with 13 bases fitting TRBD2. CDR1 and CDR2 from the germline V gene are MNHEY and SVGAGI. V lost 3 bases, J lost 0 bases, and 7 bases stayed unmatched. This CDR3 spans 18 amino acids. In DNA, the CDR3 is TGTGCCAGCAGTTATCCGGGACTAGCGGGACTGTACCAAGAGACCCAGTACTTC. It yields the protein CASSYPGLAGLYQETQYF.

DNA of the CDR3: TGTGCCTGGAAGGAAGAGACCCAGTACTTC. Residues: CAWKEETQYF. The rearrangement uses TRBV30 and TRBJ2-5; D is undetermined. V lost 4 bases and J 3 bases, leaving 3 bases between the germline ends. The CDR3 extends over 10 amino acids. The germline CDR1 and CDR2 sequences are GTSNPN and SVGIG (reference sequence). Full variable domain (missing parts from reference TRBV30 and TRBJ2-5): SQTIHQWPATLVQPVGSPLSLECTVEGTSNPNLYWYRQAAGRGLQLLFYSVGIGQISSEVPQNLSASRPQDRQFILSSKKLLLSDSGFYLCAWKEETQYFGPGTRLLVL.

The genes are TRBV20-1 and TRBJ2-3; TRBD2 matches at 11 bases. CDR3 length equals 14 residues. With V trimmed by 8 bases and J by 2 bases, 6 bases remained unmatched. Germline CDR1 and CDR2: DFQATT and SNEGSKA (reference sequence). The CDR3 reads CSTGTSGYTDTQYF. The CDR3 DNA is TGCAGTACTGGGACTAGCGGATACACAGATACGCAGTATTTT.

The CDR3 DNA is TGCAGCGTCGGACGTGGACTCTCCTCCTACAATGAGCAGTACTTC. Translating it yields CSVGRGLSSYNEQYF. The V and J genes are TRBV29-1 and TRBJ2-7, with D possibly being TRBD2 (5 bases). This CDR3 has 15 amino acids. Trimming took 6 bases from V and 7 from J, leaving 25 bases between them. CDR1 is SQVTM and CDR2 is ANQGSEA in the germline V gene.

Details on this clonotype: A much larger clone differs by one base, so this may be a read error. The chain is built from TRBV7-9 and TRBJ1-6, with D possibly TRBD1 on 5 matching bases. CDR3 length: 13 residues. The V end was cut by 10 bases, the J end by 6 bases, with 13 bases between. Germline CDR1 reads SEHNR; CDR2 reads FQNEAQ (reference sequence). For the CDR3, the DNA is TGTGCCACCGCAGACAGTCTTAATTCACCCCTCCACTTT. Its translation is CATADSLNSPLHF.

This rearrangement joins TRBV18 to TRBJ1-1; the D is unclear. The CDR3 is 11 residues long. Germline assignment: CDR1 KGHSH and CDR2 LQKENI. Trimming stripped 6 bases from V and 8 bases from J, with 10 bases between. The CDR3 coding sequence is TGTGCCAGCTCCCGCGACCTGGAAGCTTTCTTT. This codes for CASSRDLEAFF. The complete variable domain, with remaining parts taken from reference TRBV18 and TRBJ1-1, reads NAGVMQNPRHLVRRRGQEARLRCSPMKGHSHVYWYRQLPEEGLKFMVYLQKENIIDESGMPKERFSAEFPKEGPSILRIQQVVRGDSAAYFCASSRDLEAFFGQGTRLTVV.

This clonotype was recorded many times. CDR3 sequence reads: CASSKAGTAKETQYF. CDR3 DNA: TGTGCCAGCAGCAAAGCGGGGACAGCGAAAGAGACCCAGTACTTC. V usage is TRBV21-1 and J usage is TRBJ2-5; no check of the table's D call, TRBD1, against the DNA was made. TRBV21-1 has pseudogene status. The CDR3 loop spans 15 amino acids.

This chain uses TRBV12-3 or TRBV12-4 with TRBJ1-2; maybe TRBD1 (5 bases). CDR3 length: 15 residues. The CDR3 nucleotides read TGTGCGTGTACCGAGGGACGGAGAGCTAACTATGGCTACACCTTC. This encodes CACTEGRRANYGYTF.

This clonotype was recorded at least ten times. The chain employs TRBV7-8 and TRBJ2-1; 7 bases agree with TRBD1. Germline values: CDR1 SGHVS, CDR2 FQNEAQ. The CDR3 spans 16 residues. Germline trimming cut 5 bases from V and 2 bases from J; bases unmatched to any gene: 9. CDR3 in amino acids: CASSVGRQGAYNEQFF. The CDR3 DNA sequence: TGTGCCAGCAGCGTGGGTCGACAGGGCGCCTACAATGAGCAGTTCTTC.

This clonotype was observed at least ten times. The V and J genes are TRBV29-1 and TRBJ2-5, with 7 bases aligning to TRBD2. Germline V lookup: CDR1 SQVTM, CDR2 ANQGSEA. The CDR3 length is 14 residues. Trimming took 0 bases from V and 1 from J; bases not matched to a gene: 2. The CDR3 DNA follows: TGCAGCGTTGAAGATGGACTAGGCCAAGAGACCCAGTACTTC. Protein: CSVEDGLGQETQYF.

The chain couples TRBV29-1 to TRBJ1-2; D remains unclear. Germline V gene lookup returns CDR1 SQVTM and CDR2 ANQGSEA. The V gene lost 8 bases and the J gene lost 1 base, with 11 bases spanning the gap. The CDR3 runs to 12 residues. This CDR3 is CSPVLLNYGYTF. As DNA, the CDR3 is TGCAGCCCCGTTCTACTTAACTATGGCTACACCTTC.

This clonotype was seen a handful of times. The V and J genes are TRBV4-3 and TRBJ2-7, with unresolved D. This CDR3 is built from 16 residues. CDR1 is LGHNA and CDR2 is YSLEER in the germline V gene. Trimming removed 0 bases at V and 0 bases at J, with 12 bases between. CDR3 bases: TGCGCCAGCAGCCAAGATTCTAAAGGGATCTCCTACGAGCAGTACTTC. Translating it yields CASSQDSKGISYEQYF.

V usage is TRBV6-2 or TRBV6-3 and J usage is TRBJ2-1; the D gene is possibly TRBD1 (6 bases). The CDR3 length is 12 residues. Trimming cost V 9 bases and J 9 bases, with 15 bases left between them. CDR1 and CDR2 (germline): MNHEY, SVGEGT. CDR3 nucleotides: TGTGCCAGTCTCAGGGGTTACGGTGAGCAGTTCTTC. Translation gives CASLRGYGEQFF.

The DNA of the CDR3 is TGCAGTGCTGCAACCGGGACAGGGCGGATAGCCCGCCTTGGGGAGACCCAGTACTTC. It yields the protein CSAATGTGRIARLGETQYF. The chain carries TRBV20-1 and TRBJ2-5, with 9 bases fitting TRBD1. CDR3 length equals 19 residues. Germline V gene data show CDR1 as DFQATT and CDR2 as SNEGSKA (reference sequence). V was pared by 5 bases and J by 5 bases, with 24 bases of the junction left unmatched.

The V call is TRBV5-1, the J call TRBJ2-1, with D possibly TRBD2 on 5 matching bases. The germline V gene has CDR1 SGHRS and CDR2 YFSETQ. CDR3 size: 12 residues. Trimming took 6 bases from V and 6 from J, leaving 10 bases between them. The CDR3 loop reads CASTEAGNEQFF. As DNA, the CDR3 is TGCGCCAGCACCGAGGCGGGCAATGAGCAGTTCTTC.

Ten or more counts support this clonotype. The chain links TRBV6-2 or TRBV6-3 to TRBJ2-5; TRBD1 is a possible D gene (6 bases). This CDR3 region has 15 residues. V was clipped by 2 bases and J by 0 bases, with 10 bases between them. Looked up from germline, CDR1 is MNHEY and CDR2 is SVGEGT. In DNA form, the CDR3 reads TGTGCCAGCAGTTACGTGGACAGACACCAAGAGACCCAGTACTTC. Protein product: CASSYVDRHQETQYF.

A few counts support this clonotype. The chain joins TRBV29-1 to TRBJ2-2; D unclear. V was pared by 7 bases and J by 5 bases, with 17 bases between. The CDR3 spans 14 residues. Germline lookup yields CDR1 SQVTM and CDR2 ANQGSEA. The CDR3 DNA reads TGCAGCGCCCATTTAGACACGCCGACCGGGGAGCTGTTTTTT. It encodes CSAHLDTPTGELFF.

This clonotype was counted between two and nine times. CDR3 loop: CASSLGGKDTQYF. CDR3 nucleotides: TGTGCCAGCAGCTTGGGGGGTAAAGATACGCAGTATTTT. The rearrangement joins TRBV7-9 to TRBJ2-3; weak D call: TRBD2 (6 bases). The CDR3 is made up of 13 amino acids. Trimming left V 3 bases short and J 5 bases short, with 9 bases between. Germline V gene data show CDR1 as SEHNR and CDR2 as FQNEAQ (reference sequence).

The chain has TRBV7-8 and TRBJ2-4; 13 nucleotides agree with TRBD2. The germline V gene has CDR1 SGHVS and CDR2 FQNEAQ. The CDR3 sequence is 19 residues long. The J segment lost 2 bases and the V segment lost 3 bases, leaving 10 bases of the junction unmatched. The CDR3, as DNA: TGTGCCAGCAGCTTCCAACTAGCGGGAGGGCCCGCGTCCAAAAACATTCAGTACTTC. This encodes CASSFQLAGGPASKNIQYF.

V gene TRBV21-1 combines with J gene TRBJ2-2; the table's D call TRBD1 went unverified against the DNA. TRBV21-1 is an annotated pseudogene. This CDR3 contains 15 residues. Here the CDR3 reads CASSNRGINTGELFF. Here the CDR3 DNA reads TGTGCCAGCAGCAATAGGGGTATCAACACCGGGGAGCTGTTTTTT.

The chain combines TRBV6-5 with TRBJ1-1; the D is unclear. The germline CDR1 and CDR2 sequences are MNHEY and SVGAGI. This CDR3 spans 14 amino acids. The ends were cut back, 2 bases at V and 5 bases at J, with 12 bases in the middle. The CDR3 DNA is TGTGCCAGCAGTTACACCTACACGGGAACTGAAGCTTTCTTT. This codes for CASSYTYTGTEAFF.

About this clonotype: A junction boundary mismatches the germline segment, possibly from a read error. The V and J genes are TRBV7-9 and TRBJ2-7; the D call may be TRBD1 or TRBD2 (5 bases each). The CDR3 sequence is 14 residues long. From germline, CDR1 is SEHNR and CDR2 FQNEAQ (reference sequence). The CDR3 bases are TGTGCCAACAGCCGTCCGGGACCCAGCTACGAGCAGTACTTC. It yields the protein CANSRPGPSYEQYF.

This chain connects TRBV5-1 to TRBJ1-4; 9 positions match TRBD1. The V gene's germline CDR1 is SGHRS and CDR2 YFSETQ. The trim removed 4 bases at V and 8 bases at J, leaving 6 bases unmatched. This CDR3 is built from 14 residues. Here the CDR3 reads CASSRGTGLEKLFF. Here the CDR3 DNA reads TGCGCCAGCAGCCGTGGGACAGGGCTCGAAAAACTGTTTTTT.